Following are 30 T cell receptor beta chains from one sample sequenced in a study of shared clonotypes between healthy human individuals. TCRdb's table, derived via immunoSEQ multiplex PCR, lists solely in-frame clones and lacks some. The profile shows more than 1.2 million clones, approximately 98.5% of them singletons. Sample: naive CD4+ T cells sorted from blood. Stated subset: CD45RA+ positively selected. The receptors derive from a man aged 25-45 years in good health.

The chain carries TRBV29-1 and TRBJ1-1; D gene uncertain. CDR3 length: 12 amino acids. V lost 7 bases, J lost 4 bases, and 13 bases lay in between. Per the germline V gene, CDR1 is SQVTM and CDR2 is ANQGSEA. CDR3 sequence: CSADPWGTEAFF. The CDR3 nucleotides read TGCAGCGCCGATCCATGGGGCACTGAAGCTTTCTTT.

The chain combines TRBV2 with TRBJ1-5; the match to TRBD1 covers 7 bases. Looked up from germline, CDR1 is SNHLY and CDR2 is FYNNEI. With V trimmed by 1 base and J by 6 bases, 6 bases remained unmatched. The CDR3 consists of 15 residues. As DNA, the CDR3 is TGTGCCAGCAGTGAAGAGGGGGCAGGGAGTCAGCCCCAGCATTTT. This sequence encodes CASSEEGAGSQPQHF.

This clone was seen a single time. The same CDR3 is also encoded by other DNA sequences in this sample. The chain links TRBV5-1 to TRBJ2-2; TRBD2 agrees at 8 bases. The CDR3 length is 16 residues. Germline V gives CDR1 SGHRS, CDR2 YFSETQ. V shed 0 bases, J shed 2 bases, and the junction held 3 bases outside the gene matches. CDR3 sequence (DNA): TGCGCCAGCAGCTTGGGGTTAGCGGGAAACACCGGGGAGCTGTTTTTT. Translating it yields CASSLGLAGNTGELFF.

The CDR3 sequence: CASSLGAGQGQPQHF. The CDR3 region has the DNA TGTGCCAGCAGCTTAGGTGCAGGGCAAGGGCAGCCCCAGCATTTT. The chain combines TRBV7-1 with TRBJ1-5, with D maybe TRBD1 (5 bases). TRBV7-1 is an open reading frame, and its role is uncertain. The CDR3 loop spans 15 amino acids. V lost 4 bases to trimming and J lost 7 bases, with 17 bases between them.

Turning to this clone: Additional DNA sequences in this sample encode the identical CDR3. The chain combines TRBV18 with TRBJ1-3; D ambiguous. The CDR3 runs to 15 residues. Germline assignment: CDR1 KGHSH and CDR2 LQKENI. Trimming took 1 base from V and 0 from J, leaving 7 bases between them. In nucleotides, the CDR3 is TGTGCCAGCTCACCACTCTCAAACTCTGGAAACACCATATATTTT. Translation gives CASSPLSNSGNTIYF.

This clone was detected only once. The rearrangement joins TRBV11-1 to TRBJ2-2; the D is unclear. This CDR3 is 14 amino acids long. The V end was cut by 3 bases, the J end by 4 bases, with 9 bases between. Germline V gene sequence: CDR1 SGHAT, CDR2 FQDESV (reference sequence). The CDR3 here is CASSLYSGTGELFF. The CDR3 DNA sequence: TGTGCCAGCAGCTTGTACTCAGGCACCGGGGAGCTGTTTTTT.

This clone was recorded once. The chain is built from TRBV29-1 and TRBJ2-1; TRBD2 matches 11 bases. The CDR3 extends over 16 amino acids. Germline CDR1 and CDR2: SQVTM and ANQGSEA. Trimming took 6 bases from V and 9 from J; bases not matched to a gene: 16. CDR3 nucleotide sequence: TGCAGCGTACGAGGATCGACTAGCGGGAAAACTGTTGAGCAGTTCTTC. Amino acid sequence: CSVRGSTSGKTVEQFF.

Points on this clone: The sample has other DNA sequences that encode this CDR3 too. The chain links TRBV20-1 to TRBJ2-7, with D tentatively TRBD1 (6 bases). CDR1 is DFQATT and CDR2 is SNEGSKA in the germline V gene (reference sequence). V was pared by 6 bases and J by 3 bases, with 9 bases between. The CDR3 loop spans 11 amino acids. CDR3 sequence: CSAKTGYEQYF. The CDR3 DNA sequence: TGCAGTGCCAAGACAGGCTACGAGCAGTACTTC.

The chain links TRBV27 to TRBJ2-3; no clear D gene. The CDR3 runs to 11 residues. V was pared by 5 bases and J by 8 bases, with 8 bases between. Germline CDR1 reads MNHEY; CDR2 reads SMNVEV (reference sequence). CDR3 DNA: TGTGCCAGCAGTCTGGCTAGTACGCAGTATTTT. Translated: CASSLASTQYF.

The chain joins TRBV27 to TRBJ1-1; unclear D gene. The CDR3 has 13 residues. Germline lookup yields CDR1 MNHEY and CDR2 SMNVEV (reference sequence). V gave up 3 bases and J gave up 1 base, with 6 bases separating them. CDR3 residues: CASSFRGNTEAFF. The DNA of the CDR3 is TGTGCCAGCAGTTTCCGGGGGAACACTGAAGCTTTCTTT.

This chain uses TRBV28 with TRBJ1-2; D gene unclear. The V end was cut by 3 bases, the J end by 7 bases, with 9 bases between. CDR1 and CDR2 (germline): MDHEN, SYDVKM. CDR3 size: 12 residues. CDR3 loop: CASSFGISGYTF. CDR3 in DNA: TGTGCCAGCAGTTTCGGTATCTCTGGCTACACCTTC.

The chain combines TRBV7-9 with TRBJ2-3, with TRBD2 matching over 9 bases. CDR3 length equals 14 residues. With V trimmed by 8 bases and J by 4 bases, 7 bases remained unmatched. From germline, CDR1 is SEHNR and CDR2 FQNEAQ (reference sequence). This chain's CDR3 is CASHRREGADTQYF. The CDR3 bases are TGTGCCAGCCACCGGCGGGAGGGAGCAGATACGCAGTATTTT.

As DNA, the CDR3 is TGTGCCAGCAACGTTGCGACAGGGCGGATGAACACTGAAGCTTTCTTT. It codes for CASNVATGRMNTEAFF. V and J are TRBV2 and TRBJ1-1; 7 bases are shared with TRBD1. Per germline, CDR1 SNHLY and CDR2 FYNNEI. The CDR3 extends over 16 amino acids. V lost 7 bases and J lost 0; bases outside the gene matches: 11.

The V call is TRBV2, the J call TRBJ2-5, with 7 bases that match TRBD2. The CDR3 loop spans 14 amino acids. J gave up 2 bases and V 10 bases, and 10 bases lay outside the gene matches. Germline V CDR1 and CDR2: SNHLY, FYNNEI. The CDR3 DNA follows: TGTGCCATCCTGGGGGGTAGCGGGCAAGAGACCCAGTACTTC. This encodes CAILGGSGQETQYF.

Notes on this clone: Other DNA sequences from this sample encode an identical CDR3 as well. The gene calls are TRBV20-1 and TRBJ2-5, with no clear D. Germline V gives CDR1 DFQATT, CDR2 SNEGSKA (reference sequence). Between the trimmed V and J ends, which lost 6 bases and 4 bases, there was a span of 6 bases. The CDR3 totals 10 residues. The CDR3 DNA sequence: TGCAGTGCCGCAAGAGAGACCCAGTACTTC. This sequence encodes CSAARETQYF.

The chain couples TRBV5-6 to TRBJ2-1; no clear D gene. This CDR3 region has 15 residues. Trimming cost V 1 base and J 0 bases, with 8 bases left between them. Germline V CDR1 and CDR2: SGHDT, YYEEEE. CDR3 sequence: CASSLFRSSYNEQFF. As DNA, the CDR3 is TGTGCCAGCAGCTTGTTCCGGAGCTCCTACAATGAGCAGTTCTTC.

This clone was seen just once. The CDR3 here is CASGAPAGELFF. The DNA of the CDR3 is TGTGCCAGCGGCGCGCCTGCCGGGGAGCTGTTTTTT. The chain carries TRBV7-3 and TRBJ2-2, with D unclear. The V gene lost 8 bases and the J gene lost 6 bases, with 10 bases spanning the gap. Germline CDR1 is SGHTA and CDR2 is FQGTGA. The CDR3 sequence is 12 residues long.

This rearrangement joins TRBV5-1 to TRBJ2-2; D is perhaps TRBD2 (5 bases). V lost 5 bases, J lost 0 bases, and 11 bases lay in between. The CDR3 has 15 amino acids. The germline CDR1 and CDR2 sequences are SGHRS and YFSETQ. This CDR3 is CASREGLPNTGELFF. The DNA of the CDR3 is TGCGCCAGCAGGGAAGGACTCCCGAACACCGGGGAGCTGTTTTTT.

The genes are TRBV12-2 and TRBJ1-2; the table names TRBD1, a call not compared with the DNA. TRBV12-2 counts as a pseudogene. The CDR3 has 14 amino acids. CDR3 sequence: CASRSSRGVYGYTF. In nucleotides, the CDR3 is TGTGCAAGTCGCTCCTCCAGGGGGGTCTATGGCTACACCTTC.

The chain combines TRBV7-2 with TRBJ2-7, with D possibly being TRBD1 (6 bases). The CDR3 has 12 amino acids. The ends were cut back, 5 bases at V and 5 bases at J, with 10 bases in the middle. CDR1 and CDR2 from the germline V gene are SGHTA and FQGNSA. The CDR3: CASSRTVHEQYF. CDR3 bases: TGTGCCAGCAGCAGGACAGTGCACGAGCAGTACTTC.

The chain couples TRBV18 to TRBJ2-7, with a possible D match to TRBD2 (5 bases). Trimming took 5 bases from V and 3 from J, leaving 11 bases between them. The CDR3 loop spans 13 amino acids. CDR1 and CDR2 (germline): KGHSH, LQKENI. The CDR3 spells CASSRETHYEQYF. CDR3 sequence (DNA): TGTGCCAGCTCAAGGGAGACCCACTACGAGCAGTACTTC.

The chain carries TRBV27 and TRBJ2-7, with TRBD2 matching over 15 bases. The V gene's germline CDR1 is MNHEY and CDR2 SMNVEV (reference sequence). This CDR3 has 15 amino acids. The ends lost 6 bases at V and 7 bases at J; junction bases unmatched: 7. CDR3 sequence reads: CASSRTSGGVNEQYF. CDR3 in DNA: TGTGCCAGCAGCCGGACTAGCGGGGGGGTCAATGAGCAGTACTTC.

The chain joins TRBV6-5 to TRBJ2-7; maybe TRBD2 (5 bases). V was cut by 2 bases and J by 9 bases, with 17 bases left in between. CDR1 is MNHEY and CDR2 is SVGAGI in the germline V gene. This CDR3 comprises 14 residues. The CDR3 loop is CASSYSGGPRGQYF. DNA for the CDR3: TGTGCCAGCAGTTACAGCGGAGGCCCACGTGGGCAGTACTTC.

V and J are TRBV4-1 and TRBJ2-6; 8 nucleotides match TRBD1. The CDR3 is 18 residues long. Germline assignment: CDR1 MGHRA and CDR2 YSYEKL. The J segment lost 4 bases and the V segment lost 2 bases, leaving 10 bases of the junction unmatched. CDR3 protein: CASSQTYRGESGANVLTF. CDR3 bases: TGCGCCAGCAGCCAAACGTACAGGGGGGAGTCAGGGGCCAACGTCCTGACTTTC.

This clone was recorded only once. Other DNA sequences of this sample code for an identical CDR3. The chain uses TRBV7-9 and TRBJ2-7; D is perhaps TRBD1 (6 bases). Trimming pared 3 bases from V and 3 bases from J, leaving 9 bases between. This CDR3 is 13 amino acids long. Per germline, CDR1 SEHNR and CDR2 FQNEAQ (reference sequence). The CDR3 region is CASSFGQYYEQYF. The CDR3 DNA sequence: TGTGCCAGCAGCTTTGGACAGTACTACGAGCAGTACTTC.

The rearrangement joins TRBV7-3 to TRBJ2-7, with TRBD1 identical over 7 bases. CDR1 SGHTA and CDR2 FQGTGA come from the germline V gene. J was trimmed by 2 bases and V by 1 base; bases with no gene match: 2. The CDR3 is 14 amino acids. CDR3 protein: CASSLRQGAYEQYF. In DNA form, the CDR3 reads TGTGCCAGCAGCTTAAGACAGGGAGCCTACGAGCAGTACTTC. Supplemented by reference TRBV7-3 and TRBJ2-7, the full variable domain reads GAGVSQTPSNKVTEKGKYVELRCDPISGHTALYWYRQSLGQGPEFLIYFQGTGAADDSGLPNDRFFAVRPEGSVSTLKIQRTERGDSAVYLCASSLRQGAYEQYFGPGTRLTVT.

The rearrangement links TRBV10-3 to TRBJ2-1; 10 bases line up with TRBD1. The CDR3 is 13 residues long. From germline, CDR1 is ENHRY and CDR2 SYGVKD. V lost 2 bases and J lost 8; bases outside the gene matches: 0. This chain's CDR3 is CAISEGQGDEQFF. The CDR3 DNA follows: TGTGCCATCAGTGAGGGACAGGGGGATGAGCAGTTCTTC.

The J gene is TRBJ2-1, the V gene TRBV5-1; D might be TRBD1 (7 bases). The CDR3 runs to 15 residues. Germline V CDR1 and CDR2: SGHRS, YFSETQ. The V and J ends lost 4 bases and 3 bases respectively, with 14 bases between them. CDR3 amino acids: CASSPGDRNYNEQFF. The CDR3 DNA reads as TGCGCCAGCAGCCCGGGGGACAGAAACTACAATGAGCAGTTCTTC.

The chain recombines TRBV6-1 with TRBJ1-5; 9 bases line up with TRBD1. The CDR3 has 15 residues. Per the germline V gene, CDR1 is MNHNS and CDR2 is SASEGT. The trim removed 9 bases at V and 4 bases at J, leaving 10 bases unmatched. Here the CDR3 DNA reads TGTGCCAGTAGGGTTGGACAGGGGAAGAATCAGCCCCAGCATTTT. Encoded protein: CASRVGQGKNQPQHF.

The chain carries TRBV29-1 and TRBJ2-3; D uncertain. CDR3 size: 13 residues. Germline CDR1 reads SQVTM; CDR2 reads ANQGSEA. V was shortened by 4 bases and J by 4 bases, with 12 bases between the two germline ends. The CDR3 sequence is CSVASRLSDTQYF. Here the CDR3 DNA reads TGCAGCGTTGCTTCCCGCCTGTCAGATACGCAGTATTTT.